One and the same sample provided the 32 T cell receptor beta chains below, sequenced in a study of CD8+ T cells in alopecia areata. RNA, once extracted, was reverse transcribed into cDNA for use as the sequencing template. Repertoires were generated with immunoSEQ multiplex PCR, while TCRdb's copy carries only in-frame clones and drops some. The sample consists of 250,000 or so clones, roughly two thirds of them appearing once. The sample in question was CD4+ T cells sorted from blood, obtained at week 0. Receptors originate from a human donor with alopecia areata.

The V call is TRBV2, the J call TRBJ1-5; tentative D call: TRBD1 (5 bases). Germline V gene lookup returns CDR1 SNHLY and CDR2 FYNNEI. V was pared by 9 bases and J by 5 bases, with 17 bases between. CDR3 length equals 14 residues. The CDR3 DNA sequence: TGTGCCAGTGGGGCGGGGAGAGGCGATCAGCCCCAGCATTTT. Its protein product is CASGAGRGDQPQHF.

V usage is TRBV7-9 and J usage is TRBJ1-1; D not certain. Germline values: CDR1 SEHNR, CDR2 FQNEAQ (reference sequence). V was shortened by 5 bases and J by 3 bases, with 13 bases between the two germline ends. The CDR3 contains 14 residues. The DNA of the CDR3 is TGTGCCAGCAGCGGACCGACATTTTACACTGAAGCTTTCTTT. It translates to CASSGPTFYTEAFF.

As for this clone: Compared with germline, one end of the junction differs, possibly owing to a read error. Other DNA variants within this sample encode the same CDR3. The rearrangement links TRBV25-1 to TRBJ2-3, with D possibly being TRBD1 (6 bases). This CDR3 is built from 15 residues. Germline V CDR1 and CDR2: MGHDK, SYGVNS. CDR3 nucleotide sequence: TGTGCCAGCAGTGTCGGAGCAGGGGACACAGATACGCAGTACTTT. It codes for CASSVGAGDTDTQYF.

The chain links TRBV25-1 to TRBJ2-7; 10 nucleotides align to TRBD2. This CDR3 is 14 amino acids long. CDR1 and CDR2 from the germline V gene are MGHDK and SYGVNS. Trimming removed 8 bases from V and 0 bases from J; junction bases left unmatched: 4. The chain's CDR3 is CASGPSGSSYEQYF. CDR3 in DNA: TGTGCCAGCGGACCTAGCGGGAGCTCCTACGAGCAGTACTTC.

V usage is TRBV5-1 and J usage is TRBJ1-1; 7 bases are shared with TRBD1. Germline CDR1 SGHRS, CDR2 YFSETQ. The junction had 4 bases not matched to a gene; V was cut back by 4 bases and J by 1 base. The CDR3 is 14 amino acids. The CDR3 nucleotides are TGCGCCAGCAGCGGTACAGGGGCGAACACTGAAGCTTTCTTT. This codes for CASSGTGANTEAFF.

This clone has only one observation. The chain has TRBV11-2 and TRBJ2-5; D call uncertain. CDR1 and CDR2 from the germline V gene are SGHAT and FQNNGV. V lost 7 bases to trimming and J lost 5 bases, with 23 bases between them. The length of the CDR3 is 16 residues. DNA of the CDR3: TGTGCCAGCACCCAAAGCTGGCCTACGATCGGCGAGACCCAGTACTTC. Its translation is CASTQSWPTIGETQYF. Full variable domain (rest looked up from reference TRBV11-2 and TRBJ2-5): EAGVAQSPRYKIIEKRQSVAFWCNPISGHATLYWYQQILGQGPKLLIQFQNNGVVDDSQLPKDRFSAERLKGVDSTLKIQPAKLEDSAVYLCASTQSWPTIGETQYFGPGTRLLVL.

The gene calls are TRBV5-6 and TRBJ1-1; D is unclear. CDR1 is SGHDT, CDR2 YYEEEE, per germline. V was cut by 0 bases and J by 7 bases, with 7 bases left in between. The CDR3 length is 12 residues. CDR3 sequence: CASSLVSGEAFF. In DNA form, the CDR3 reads TGTGCCAGCAGCTTGGTTTCCGGTGAAGCTTTCTTT.

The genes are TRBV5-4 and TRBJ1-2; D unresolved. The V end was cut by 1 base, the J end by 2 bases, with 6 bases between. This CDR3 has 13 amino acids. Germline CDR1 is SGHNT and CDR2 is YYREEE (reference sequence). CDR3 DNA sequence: TGTGCCAGCAGCTTGCCCGACAACTATGGCTACACCTTC. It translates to CASSLPDNYGYTF.

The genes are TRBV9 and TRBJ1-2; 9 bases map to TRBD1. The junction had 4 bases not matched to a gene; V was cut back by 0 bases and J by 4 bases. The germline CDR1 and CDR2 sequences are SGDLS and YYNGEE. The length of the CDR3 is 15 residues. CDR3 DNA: TGTGCCAGCAGCGTAGGGGACAGGGCCCGCTATGGCTACACCTTC. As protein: CASSVGDRARYGYTF. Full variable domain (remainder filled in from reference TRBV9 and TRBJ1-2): DSGVTQTPKHLITATGQRVTLRCSPRSGDLSVYWYQQSLDQGLQFLIQYYNGEERAKGNILERFSAQQFPDLHSELNLSSLELGDSALYFCASSVGDRARYGYTFGSGTRLTVV.

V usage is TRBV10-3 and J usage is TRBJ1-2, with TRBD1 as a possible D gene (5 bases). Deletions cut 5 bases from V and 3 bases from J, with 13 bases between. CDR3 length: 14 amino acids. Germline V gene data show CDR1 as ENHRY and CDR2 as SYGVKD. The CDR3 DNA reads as TGTGCCATCAGTCATCCGACAGAGCACTATGGCTACACCTTC. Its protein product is CAISHPTEHYGYTF.

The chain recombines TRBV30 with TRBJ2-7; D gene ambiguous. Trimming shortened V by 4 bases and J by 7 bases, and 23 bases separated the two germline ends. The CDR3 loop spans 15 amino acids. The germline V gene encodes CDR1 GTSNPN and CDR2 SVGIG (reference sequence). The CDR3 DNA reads TGTGCCTGGACCACCAAGGCTTCAACAGCCGATGAGCAGTACTTC. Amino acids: CAWTTKASTADEQYF.

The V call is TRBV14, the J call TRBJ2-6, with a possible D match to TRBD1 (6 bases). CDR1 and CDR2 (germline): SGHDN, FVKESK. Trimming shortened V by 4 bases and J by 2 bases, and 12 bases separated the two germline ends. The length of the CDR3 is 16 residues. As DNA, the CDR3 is TGTGCCAGCAGCCTCATAGGGGGTACTGGGGCCAACGTCCTGACTTTC. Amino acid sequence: CASSLIGGTGANVLTF.

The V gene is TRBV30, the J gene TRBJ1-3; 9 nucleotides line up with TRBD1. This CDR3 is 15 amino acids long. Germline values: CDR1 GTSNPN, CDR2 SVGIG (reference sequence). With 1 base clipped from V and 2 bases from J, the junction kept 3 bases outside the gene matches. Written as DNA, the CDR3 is TGTGCCTGGAGTGGGGGACAGGGAGCTGGAAACACCATATATTTT. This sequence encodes CAWSGGQGAGNTIYF.

The DNA of the CDR3 is TGTGCCAGCAGCGCCCGGACAGCTACGCACACCTTC. It translates to CASSARTATHTF. The rearrangement links TRBV5-4 to TRBJ1-2; TRBD1 is a possible D gene (6 bases). Trimming shortened V by 4 bases and J by 12 bases, and 16 bases separated the two germline ends. The CDR3 has 12 residues. The germline V gene has CDR1 SGHNT and CDR2 YYREEE (reference sequence).

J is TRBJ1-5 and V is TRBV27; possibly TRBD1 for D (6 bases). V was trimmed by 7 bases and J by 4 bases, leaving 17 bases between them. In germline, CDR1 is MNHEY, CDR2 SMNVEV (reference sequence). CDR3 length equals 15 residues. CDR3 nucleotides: TGTGCCAGCACCCCTACTCGACAGGATAATCAGCCCCAGCATTTT. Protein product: CASTPTRQDNQPQHF.

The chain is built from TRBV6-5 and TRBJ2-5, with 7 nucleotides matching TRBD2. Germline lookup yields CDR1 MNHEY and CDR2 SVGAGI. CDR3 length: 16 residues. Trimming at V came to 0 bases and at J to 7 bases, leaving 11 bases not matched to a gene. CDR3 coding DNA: TGTGCCAGCAGTTACTCGGGAGGGACGCCCTTTGGGACCCAGTACTTC. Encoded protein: CASSYSGGTPFGTQYF.

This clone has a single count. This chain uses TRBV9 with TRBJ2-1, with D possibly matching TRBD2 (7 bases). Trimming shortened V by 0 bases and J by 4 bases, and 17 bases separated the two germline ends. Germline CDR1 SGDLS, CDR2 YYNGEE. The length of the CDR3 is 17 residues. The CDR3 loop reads CASSVAGGAITYNEQFF. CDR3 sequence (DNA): TGTGCCAGCAGCGTAGCGGGGGGCGCCATTACTTACAATGAGCAGTTCTTC.

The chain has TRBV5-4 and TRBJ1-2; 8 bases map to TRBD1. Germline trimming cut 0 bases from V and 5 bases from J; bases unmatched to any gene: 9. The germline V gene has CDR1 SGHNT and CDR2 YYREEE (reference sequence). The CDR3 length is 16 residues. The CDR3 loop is CASSLVDRDLEYGYTF. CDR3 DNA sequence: TGTGCCAGCAGCTTGGTGGACAGGGATTTAGAATATGGCTACACCTTC.

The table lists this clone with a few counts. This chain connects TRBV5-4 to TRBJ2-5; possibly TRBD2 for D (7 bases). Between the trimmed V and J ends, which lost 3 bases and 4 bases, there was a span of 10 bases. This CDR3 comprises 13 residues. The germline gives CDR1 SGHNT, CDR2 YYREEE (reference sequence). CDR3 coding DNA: TGTGCCAGCAGCTCCCGGGGGGCAGAGACCCAGTACTTC. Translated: CASSSRGAETQYF. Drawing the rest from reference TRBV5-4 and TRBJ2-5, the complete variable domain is ETGVTQSPTHLIKTRGQQVTLRCSSQSGHNTVSWYQQALGQGPQFIFQYYREEENGRGNFPPRFSGLQFPNYSSELNVNALELDDSALYLCASSSRGAETQYFGPGTRLLVL.

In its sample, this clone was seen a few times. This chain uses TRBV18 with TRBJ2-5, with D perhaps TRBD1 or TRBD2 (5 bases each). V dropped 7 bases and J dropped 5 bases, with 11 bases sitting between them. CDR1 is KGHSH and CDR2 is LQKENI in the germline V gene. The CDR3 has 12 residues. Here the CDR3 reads CASLGREETQYF. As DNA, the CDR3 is TGTGCCAGCTTGGGACGTGAGGAGACCCAGTACTTC.

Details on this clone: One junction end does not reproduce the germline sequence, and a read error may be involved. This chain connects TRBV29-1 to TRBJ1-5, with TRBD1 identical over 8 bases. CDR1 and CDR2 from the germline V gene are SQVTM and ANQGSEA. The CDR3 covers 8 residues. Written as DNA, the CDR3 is TGCAGCGTGGGGACAGGCGATTTT. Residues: CSVGTGDF.

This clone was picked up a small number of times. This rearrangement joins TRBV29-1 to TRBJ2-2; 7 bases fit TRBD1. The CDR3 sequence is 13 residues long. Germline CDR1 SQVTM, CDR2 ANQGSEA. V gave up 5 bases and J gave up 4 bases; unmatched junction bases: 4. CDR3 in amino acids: CSVLPGGTGELFF. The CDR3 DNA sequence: TGCAGCGTTCTCCCAGGGGGCACCGGGGAGCTGTTTTTT.

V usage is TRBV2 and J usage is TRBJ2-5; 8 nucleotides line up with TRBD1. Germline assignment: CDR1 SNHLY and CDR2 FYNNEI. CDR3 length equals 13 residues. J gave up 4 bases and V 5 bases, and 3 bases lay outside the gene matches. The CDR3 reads CASSLDRGETQYF. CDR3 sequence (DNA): TGTGCCAGCAGTTTAGACAGGGGAGAGACCCAGTACTTC.

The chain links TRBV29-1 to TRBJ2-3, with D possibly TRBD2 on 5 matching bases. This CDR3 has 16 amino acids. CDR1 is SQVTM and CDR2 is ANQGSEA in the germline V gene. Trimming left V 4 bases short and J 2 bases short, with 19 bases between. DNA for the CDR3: TGCAGCGTTGGTGAAGCGGCAGAGGAGTACACAGATACGCAGTATTTT. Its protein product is CSVGEAAEEYTDTQYF.

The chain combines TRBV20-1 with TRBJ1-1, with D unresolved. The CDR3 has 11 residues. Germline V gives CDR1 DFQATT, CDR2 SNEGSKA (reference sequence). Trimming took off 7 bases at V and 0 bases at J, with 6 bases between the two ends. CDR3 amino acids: CSGHLNTEAFF. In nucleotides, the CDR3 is TGCAGTGGGCATTTGAACACTGAAGCTTTCTTT.

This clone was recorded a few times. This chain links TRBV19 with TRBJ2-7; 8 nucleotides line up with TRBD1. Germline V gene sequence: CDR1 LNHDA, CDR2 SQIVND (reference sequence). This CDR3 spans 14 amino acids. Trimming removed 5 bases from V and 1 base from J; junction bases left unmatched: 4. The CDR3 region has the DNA TGTGCCAGTAGTTCGGACAGGGCTTCCTACGAGCAGTACTTC. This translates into CASSSDRASYEQYF.

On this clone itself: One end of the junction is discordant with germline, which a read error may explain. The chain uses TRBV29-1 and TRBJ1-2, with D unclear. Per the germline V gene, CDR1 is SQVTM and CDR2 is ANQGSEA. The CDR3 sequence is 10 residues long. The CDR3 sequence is CSVEGFWSAF. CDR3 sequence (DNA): TGCAGCGTTGAAGGGTTTTGGTCCGCCTTC.

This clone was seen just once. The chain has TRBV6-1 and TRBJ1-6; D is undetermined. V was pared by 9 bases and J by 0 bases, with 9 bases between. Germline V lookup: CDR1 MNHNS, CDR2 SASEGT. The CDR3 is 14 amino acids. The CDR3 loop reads CASQPFSYNSPLHF. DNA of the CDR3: TGTGCCAGTCAACCCTTCTCCTATAATTCACCCCTCCACTTT.

In nucleotides, the CDR3 is TGTGCCAGCAGTGAAGACAGGGGGCCCTACGAGCAGTACTTC. Its protein is CASSEDRGPYEQYF. The V gene is TRBV2, the J gene TRBJ2-7; 9 nucleotides line up with TRBD1. V lost 1 base, J lost 2 bases, and 0 bases stayed unmatched. The CDR3 is 14 residues long. The V gene's germline CDR1 is SNHLY and CDR2 FYNNEI. Looking up the rest from reference TRBV2 and TRBJ2-7 gives the full variable domain: EPEVTQTPSHQVTQMGQEVILRCVPISNHLYFYWYRQILGQKVEFLVSFYNNEISEKSEIFDDQFSVERPDGSNFTLKIRSTKLEDSAMYFCASSEDRGPYEQYFGPGTRLTVT.

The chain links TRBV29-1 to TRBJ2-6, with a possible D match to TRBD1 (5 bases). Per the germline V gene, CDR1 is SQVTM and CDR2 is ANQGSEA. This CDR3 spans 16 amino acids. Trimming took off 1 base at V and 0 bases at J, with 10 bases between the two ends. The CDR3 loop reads CSVEGQGTSGANVLTF. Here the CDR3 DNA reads TGCAGCGTTGAAGGGCAGGGCACCTCTGGGGCCAACGTCCTGACTTTC.

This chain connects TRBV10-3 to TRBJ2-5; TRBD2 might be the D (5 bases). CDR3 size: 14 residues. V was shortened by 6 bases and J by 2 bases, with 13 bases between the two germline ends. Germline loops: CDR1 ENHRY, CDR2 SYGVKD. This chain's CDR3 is CAISPSRGQETQYF. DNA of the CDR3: TGTGCCATCAGCCCATCCCGGGGACAAGAGACCCAGTACTTC.

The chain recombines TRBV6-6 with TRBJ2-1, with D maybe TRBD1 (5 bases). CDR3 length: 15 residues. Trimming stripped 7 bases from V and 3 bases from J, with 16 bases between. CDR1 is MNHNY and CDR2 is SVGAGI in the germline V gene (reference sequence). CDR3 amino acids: CASIKAQDNYNEQFF. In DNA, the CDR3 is TGTGCCAGCATTAAGGCCCAGGACAACTACAATGAGCAGTTCTTC.